This T cell receptor beta chain appears in the sequencing data of a study of blood T cell repertoires in COVID-19. In the study overall: The United States, Italy and Spain were the sources of the acute and convalescent COVID-19 samples.

V lost 4 bases and J lost 0; bases outside the gene matches: 11. The CDR3 extends over 18 amino acids. CDR1 and CDR2 from the germline V gene are KGHDR and SFDVKD. As handled by the study authors: The assay estimated nucleated cells by amplifying reference gene primers. TCRdb's table, derived via immunoSEQ multiplex PCR, lists solely in-frame clones and lacks some. V and J calls and clone size follow that table, whereas D and trimming were derived from the DNA. The sample holds about 170,000 clones, 70% to 90% seen once. The genes are TRBV24-1 and TRBJ2-1, with TRBD2 matching over 7 bases. The sequencing sample was made of peripheral blood. This receptor was identified in a woman aged 55-70 years with COVID-19, enrolled during active disease. The CDR3 reads CATSDQNGRLASYNEQFF. CDR3 nucleotide sequence: TGTGCCACCAGTGACCAGAACGGGAGGTTAGCCTCCTACAATGAGCAGTTCTTC.